Below, 23 T cell receptor beta chains from the same sample are listed, as sequenced in a study of cytomegalovirus exposure and HLA in healthy donors. Primers for the PCR totalled 60 Vbeta and 13 Jbeta. Assay: immunoSEQ multiplex PCR; the TCRdb copy retains only in-frame clones and omits some. The repertoire has approximately 110,000 clones, roughly four fifths of them found once; the top ten carry approximately 13%. Sequenced sample: PBMCs. The receptors originated from a woman aged 55-70 years in good health and CMV-seropositive.

This clone has just one count. This chain links TRBV7-2 with TRBJ1-2; tentative D call: TRBD1 (5 bases). The germline gives CDR1 SGHTA, CDR2 FQGNSA. V lost 1 base to trimming and J lost 6 bases, with 15 bases between them. This CDR3 is 15 amino acids long. CDR3 protein: CASSLGQGKGHGYTF. The CDR3 DNA follows: TGTGCCAGCAGCTTAGGGCAGGGTAAAGGGCATGGCTACACCTTC.

The V gene is TRBV2, the J gene TRBJ1-5; 10 nucleotides line up with TRBD1. V lost 6 bases and J lost 4; bases outside the gene matches: 6. The CDR3 has 15 residues. From germline, CDR1 is SNHLY and CDR2 FYNNEI. CDR3 nucleotide sequence: TGTGCCAGCAGCCCGGGACAGGGGAAAAATCAGCCCCAGCATTTT. Residues: CASSPGQGKNQPQHF.

J is TRBJ1-6 and V is TRBV6-5; TRBD1 matches 7 bases. The CDR3 length is 14 residues. V gave up 2 bases and J gave up 6 bases; unmatched junction bases: 1. Germline CDR1 is MNHEY and CDR2 is SVGAGI. CDR3 loop: CASSYAGGNSPLHF. The CDR3 bases are TGTGCCAGCAGTTACGCAGGGGGTAATTCACCCCTCCACTTT.

This clone was detected only a few times. J is TRBJ1-2 and V is TRBV4-1; a possible D gene is TRBD1 (5 bases). The V gene lost 2 bases and the J gene lost 6 bases, with 16 bases spanning the gap. This CDR3 has 15 residues. Germline CDR1 MGHRA, CDR2 YSYEKL. The CDR3 loop is CASSQLVGTWDGYTF. The CDR3 DNA is TGCGCCAGCAGCCAACTCGTTGGGACTTGGGATGGCTACACCTTC.

The CDR3 protein is CASSRTGGLDTQYF. The CDR3, as DNA: TGCGCCAGCAGCCGCACCGGCGGGCTCGATACGCAGTATTTT. V is TRBV5-1 and J is TRBJ2-3; D is perhaps TRBD2 (5 bases). Germline loops: CDR1 SGHRS, CDR2 YFSETQ. The CDR3 runs to 14 residues. Deletions cut 4 bases from V and 6 bases from J, with 15 bases between.

The genes are TRBV7-5 and TRBJ1-1. TRBV7-5 is a pseudogene segment. The CDR3 runs to 14 residues. The CDR3 bases are TGTGTCAGAAGCTTAGCCCCCCTGAGCACTGAAGCTTTCTTT. Translation: CVRSLAPLSTEAFF.

In this sample, this clone turned up once. The chain employs TRBV7-8 and TRBJ1-4; 10 positions agree with TRBD1. The junction had 3 bases not matched to a gene; V was cut back by 3 bases and J by 8 bases. Germline CDR1 is SGHVS and CDR2 is FQNEAQ. The CDR3 is made up of 14 amino acids. CDR3 DNA sequence: TGTGCCAGCAGCTTCGGGACAGGGGTCGAAAAACTGTTTTTT. Its protein product is CASSFGTGVEKLFF.

This clone has more than one count but fewer than ten. The chain links TRBV7-2 to TRBJ2-5; 8 bases align to TRBD2. Germline-derived CDR1 and CDR2 are SGHTA and FQGNSA. The ends lost 5 bases at V and 7 bases at J; junction bases unmatched: 6. The CDR3 contains 13 residues. The CDR3 spells CASSRGGGGTQYF. The CDR3 region has the DNA TGTGCCAGCAGCCGGGGGGGAGGGGGGACCCAGTACTTC.

The chain links TRBV7-2 to TRBJ2-1; D is possibly TRBD1 (5 bases). The CDR3 runs 18 residues. Germline values: CDR1 SGHTA, CDR2 FQGNSA. V shed 5 bases and J shed 1 base, with 21 bases lying between them. CDR3 amino acids: CASSARPGQGSSYNEQFF. Here the CDR3 DNA reads TGTGCCAGCAGCGCCCGCCCCGGGCAGGGAAGTTCCTACAATGAGCAGTTCTTC.

The chain employs TRBV6-6 and TRBJ1-5; no clear D. V shed 7 bases and J shed 0 bases, with 10 bases lying between them. Germline lookup yields CDR1 MNHNY and CDR2 SVGAGI (reference sequence). This CDR3 is built from 14 residues. CDR3 amino acids: CASTGPYSNQPQHF. The CDR3 DNA follows: TGTGCCAGCACGGGTCCTTATAGCAATCAGCCCCAGCATTTT.

The V and J genes are TRBV6-5 and TRBJ1-5, with 7 bases matching TRBD1. Germline CDR1 MNHEY, CDR2 SVGAGI. This CDR3 contains 15 residues. Trimming removed 8 bases from V and 6 bases from J; junction bases left unmatched: 13. The CDR3 DNA sequence: TGTGCCAGCGCTAAAGAAGGGACAGTAACTCAGCCCCAGCATTTT. Protein: CASAKEGTVTQPQHF.

This clone was seen a handful of times. This chain uses TRBV5-4 with TRBJ2-7; 10 nucleotides line up with TRBD2. Germline V gene sequence: CDR1 SGHNT, CDR2 YYREEE (reference sequence). The CDR3 extends over 16 amino acids. V lost 4 bases and J lost 7; bases outside the gene matches: 14. The CDR3: CASSPNPSGGAREQYF. CDR3 DNA: TGTGCCAGCAGCCCAAACCCAAGCGGGGGGGCGAGGGAGCAGTACTTC.

This clone was seen a few times. This sequence joins TRBV18 and TRBJ1-3; no reliable D call. V lost 3 bases and J 0 bases, leaving 9 bases between the germline ends. Germline CDR1 and CDR2: KGHSH and LQKENI. The CDR3 extends over 15 amino acids. This CDR3 is CASSPAVISGNTIYF. CDR3 DNA sequence: TGTGCCAGCTCACCCGCGGTTATCTCTGGAAACACCATATATTTT.

The chain is built from TRBV6-5 and TRBJ1-2; 10 bases fit TRBD1. V shed 4 bases, J shed 8 bases, and the junction held 7 bases outside the gene matches. This CDR3 contains 14 residues. The germline V gene has CDR1 MNHEY and CDR2 SVGAGI. The CDR3 loop reads CASSSRQGASGYTF. CDR3 in DNA: TGTGCCAGCAGTTCCCGACAGGGGGCGTCCGGCTACACCTTC.

This sequence joins TRBV7-3 and TRBJ2-1, with TRBD2 as a possible D gene (6 bases). Trimming took 7 bases from V and 10 from J, leaving 17 bases between them. CDR1 and CDR2 from the germline V gene are SGHTA and FQGTGA. The CDR3 has 13 residues. CDR3 nucleotide sequence: TGTGCCAGCAACCACGGGACTCAGAGCGAGCAGTTCTTC. This gives the protein CASNHGTQSEQFF.

The rearrangement links TRBV30 to TRBJ1-2; 12 bases are shared with TRBD1. This CDR3 has 14 residues. The germline CDR1 and CDR2 sequences are GTSNPN and SVGIG (reference sequence). Unmatched junction bases numbered 12, after V lost 8 bases and J lost 8 bases. CDR3 nucleotides: TGTGCCCGTTGGGACAGGGGGCGATCTAAGGGCTACACCTTC. This encodes CARWDRGRSKGYTF.

This clone showed up just once. V is TRBV7-2 and J is TRBJ2-1, with D unresolved. V was cut by 1 base and J by 4 bases, with 8 bases left in between. In germline, CDR1 is SGHTA, CDR2 FQGNSA. The CDR3 sequence is 14 residues long. The CDR3 DNA reads as TGTGCCAGCAGCTTAGTGTCCAAATACAATGAGCAGTTCTTC. Its protein product is CASSLVSKYNEQFF.

The chain couples TRBV6-5 to TRBJ2-1; 7 bases agree with TRBD1. The CDR3 runs to 15 residues. The V and J ends lost 6 bases and 6 bases, in that order; junction bases with no gene match: 11. Germline lookup yields CDR1 MNHEY and CDR2 SVGAGI. The CDR3 reads CASRGTALNFNEQFF. The CDR3 bases are TGTGCCAGCAGAGGGACAGCCCTCAACTTCAATGAGCAGTTCTTC.

J is TRBJ1-5 and V is TRBV7-2; D is uncertain. Germline assignment: CDR1 SGHTA and CDR2 FQGNSA. V was trimmed by 2 bases and J by 6 bases, leaving 11 bases between them. The CDR3 loop spans 14 amino acids. The CDR3 sequence is CASSLQRLGQPQHF. The CDR3 DNA follows: TGTGCCAGCAGCTTACAGCGTTTAGGTCAGCCCCAGCATTTT.

In this sample, this clone turned up once. The chain has TRBV7-8 and TRBJ2-7; D unclear. This CDR3 spans 13 amino acids. Germline assignment: CDR1 SGHVS and CDR2 FQNEAQ. The ends were cut back, 7 bases at V and 2 bases at J, with 12 bases in the middle. The CDR3 reads CASTPSRAYEQYF. CDR3 coding DNA: TGTGCCAGCACCCCATCTCGGGCCTACGAGCAGTACTTC.

The chain combines TRBV9 with TRBJ1-6; 8 bases are shared with TRBD1. This CDR3 has 15 residues. Per the germline V gene, CDR1 is SGDLS and CDR2 is YYNGEE. Trimming cost V 2 bases and J 14 bases; bases outside gene matches: 12. The CDR3, as DNA: TGTGCCAGCAGCGTGGACGGACTACAGGGGGGATCCCTCCACTTT. The encoded protein is CASSVDGLQGGSLHF.

The chain recombines TRBV27 with TRBJ2-5, with 10 bases aligning to TRBD1. Germline loops: CDR1 MNHEY, CDR2 SMNVEV (reference sequence). The CDR3 totals 15 residues. J was trimmed by 5 bases and V by 2 bases; bases with no gene match: 5. CDR3 bases: TGTGCCAGCAGTTTAGGACAGGGGGGGTCGGAGACCCAGTACTTC. This sequence encodes CASSLGQGGSETQYF.

This sequence joins TRBV5-4 and TRBJ1-2; TRBD1 might be the D (5 bases). In germline, CDR1 is SGHNT, CDR2 YYREEE (reference sequence). The CDR3 loop spans 15 amino acids. With 4 bases removed from V and 4 bases from J, the gap between germline ends came to 17 bases. The CDR3, as DNA: TGTGCCAGCAGCCCCGAGGGAGGGGCCGTCTATGGCTACACCTTC. Its translation is CASSPEGGAVYGYTF.